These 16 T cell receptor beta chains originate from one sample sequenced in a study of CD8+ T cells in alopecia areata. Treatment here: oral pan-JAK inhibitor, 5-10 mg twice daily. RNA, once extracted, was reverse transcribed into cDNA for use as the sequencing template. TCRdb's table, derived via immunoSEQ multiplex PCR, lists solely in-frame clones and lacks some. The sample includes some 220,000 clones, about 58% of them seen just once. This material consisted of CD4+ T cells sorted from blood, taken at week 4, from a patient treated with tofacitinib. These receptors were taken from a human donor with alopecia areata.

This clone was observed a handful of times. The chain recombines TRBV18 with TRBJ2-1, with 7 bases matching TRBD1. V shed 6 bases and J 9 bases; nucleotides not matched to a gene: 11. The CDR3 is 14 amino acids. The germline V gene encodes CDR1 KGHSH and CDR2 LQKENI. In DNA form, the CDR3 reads TGTGCCAGCTCGGACCTTCCAGGGGGTAGTGAGCAGTTCTTC. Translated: CASSDLPGGSEQFF. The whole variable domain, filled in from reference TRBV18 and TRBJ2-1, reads NAGVMQNPRHLVRRRGQEARLRCSPMKGHSHVYWYRQLPEEGLKFMVYLQKENIIDESGMPKERFSAEFPKEGPSILRIQQVVRGDSAAYFCASSDLPGGSEQFFGPGTRLTVL.

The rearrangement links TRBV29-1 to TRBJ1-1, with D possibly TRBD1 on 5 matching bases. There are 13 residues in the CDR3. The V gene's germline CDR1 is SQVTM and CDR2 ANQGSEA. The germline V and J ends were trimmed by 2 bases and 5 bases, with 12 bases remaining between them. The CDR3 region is CSVENLGVTEAFF. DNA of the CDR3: TGCAGCGTTGAAAACCTGGGGGTGACTGAAGCTTTCTTT.

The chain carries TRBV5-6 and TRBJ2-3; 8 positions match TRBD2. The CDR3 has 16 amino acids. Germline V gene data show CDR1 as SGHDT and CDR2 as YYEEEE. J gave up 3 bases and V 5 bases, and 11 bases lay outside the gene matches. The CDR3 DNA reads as TGTGCCAGCAGGGCCCGGGGGGGCCTGGGTACAGATACGCAGTATTTT. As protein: CASRARGGLGTDTQYF.

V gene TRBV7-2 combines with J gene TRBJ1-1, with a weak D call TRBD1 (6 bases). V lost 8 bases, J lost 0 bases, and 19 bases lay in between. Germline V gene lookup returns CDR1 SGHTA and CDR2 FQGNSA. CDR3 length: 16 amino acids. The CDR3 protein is CASARQGGRMNTEAFF. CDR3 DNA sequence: TGTGCCAGCGCCAGACAAGGGGGGAGGATGAACACTGAAGCTTTCTTT. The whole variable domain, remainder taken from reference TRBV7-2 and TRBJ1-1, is GAGVSQSPSNKVTEKGKDVELRCDPISGHTALYWYRQSLGQGLEFLIYFQGNSAPDKSGLPSDRFSAERTGGSVSTLTIQRTQQEDSAVYLCASARQGGRMNTEAFFGQGTRLTVV.

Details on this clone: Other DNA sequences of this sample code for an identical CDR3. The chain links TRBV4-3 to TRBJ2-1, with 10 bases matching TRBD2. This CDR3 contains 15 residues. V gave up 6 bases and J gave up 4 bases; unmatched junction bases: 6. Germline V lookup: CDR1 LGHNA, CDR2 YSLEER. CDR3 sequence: CASSPGTSEYNEQFF. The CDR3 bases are TGCGCCAGCAGTCCCGGGACTAGCGAATACAATGAGCAGTTCTTC.

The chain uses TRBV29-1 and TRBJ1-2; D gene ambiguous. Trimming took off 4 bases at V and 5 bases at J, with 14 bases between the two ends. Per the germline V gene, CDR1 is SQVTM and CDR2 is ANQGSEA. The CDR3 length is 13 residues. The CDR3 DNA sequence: TGCAGCGTTGCGCCACGTCAGACTTATGGCTACACCTTC. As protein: CSVAPRQTYGYTF.

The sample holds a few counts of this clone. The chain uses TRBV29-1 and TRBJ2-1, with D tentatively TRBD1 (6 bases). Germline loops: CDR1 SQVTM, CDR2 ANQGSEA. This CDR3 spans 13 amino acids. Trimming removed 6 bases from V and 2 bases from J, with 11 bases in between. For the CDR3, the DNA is TGCAGCGTAGGACAGTCCCCCTACAATGAGCAGTTCTTC. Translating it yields CSVGQSPYNEQFF.

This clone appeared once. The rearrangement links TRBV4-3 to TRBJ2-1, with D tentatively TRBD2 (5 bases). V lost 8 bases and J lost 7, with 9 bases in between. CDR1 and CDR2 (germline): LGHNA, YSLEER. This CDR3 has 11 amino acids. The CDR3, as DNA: TGCGCCAGCCGGGATAGAAATGAGCAGTTCTTC. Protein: CASRDRNEQFF.

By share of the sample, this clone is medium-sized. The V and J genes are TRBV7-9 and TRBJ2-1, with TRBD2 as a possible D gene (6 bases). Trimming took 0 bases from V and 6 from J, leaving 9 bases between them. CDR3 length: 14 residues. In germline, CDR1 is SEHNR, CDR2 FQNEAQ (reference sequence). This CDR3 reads CASSLARESNEQFF. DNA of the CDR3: TGTGCCAGCAGCTTAGCGCGGGAAAGCAATGAGCAGTTCTTC.

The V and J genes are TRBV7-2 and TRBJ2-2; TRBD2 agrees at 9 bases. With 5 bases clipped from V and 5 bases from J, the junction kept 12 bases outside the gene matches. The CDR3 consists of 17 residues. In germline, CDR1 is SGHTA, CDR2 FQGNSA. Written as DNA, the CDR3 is TGTGCCAGCAGCCCCCTCTGGCGGGGGGGCCGTACCGGGGAGCTGTTTTTT. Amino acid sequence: CASSPLWRGGRTGELFF.

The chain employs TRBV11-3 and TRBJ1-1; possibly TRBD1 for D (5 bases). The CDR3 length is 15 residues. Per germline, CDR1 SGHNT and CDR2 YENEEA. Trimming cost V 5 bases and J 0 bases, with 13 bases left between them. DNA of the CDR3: TGTGCCAGCAGCCCATTGGCAGGGATGAACACTGAAGCTTTCTTT. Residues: CASSPLAGMNTEAFF.

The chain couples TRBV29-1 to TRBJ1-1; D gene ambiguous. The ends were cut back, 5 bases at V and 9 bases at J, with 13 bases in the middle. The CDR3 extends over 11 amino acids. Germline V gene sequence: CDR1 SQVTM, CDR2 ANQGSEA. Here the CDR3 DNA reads TGCAGCGTTTCAGGACTCCCGCAAGCTTTCTTT. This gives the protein CSVSGLPQAFF.

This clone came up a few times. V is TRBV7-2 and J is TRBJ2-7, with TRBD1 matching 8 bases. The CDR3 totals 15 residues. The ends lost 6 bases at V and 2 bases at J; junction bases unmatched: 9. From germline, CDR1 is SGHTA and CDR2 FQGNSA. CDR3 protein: CASSRMPGQAYEQYF. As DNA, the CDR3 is TGTGCCAGCAGTCGCATGCCGGGACAGGCCTACGAGCAGTACTTC.

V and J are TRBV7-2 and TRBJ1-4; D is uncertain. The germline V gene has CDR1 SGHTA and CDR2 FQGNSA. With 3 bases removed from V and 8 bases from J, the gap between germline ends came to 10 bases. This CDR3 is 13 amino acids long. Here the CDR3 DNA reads TGTGCCAGCAGCTTCCGTCTGCCCGAAAAACTGTTTTTT. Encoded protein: CASSFRLPEKLFF.

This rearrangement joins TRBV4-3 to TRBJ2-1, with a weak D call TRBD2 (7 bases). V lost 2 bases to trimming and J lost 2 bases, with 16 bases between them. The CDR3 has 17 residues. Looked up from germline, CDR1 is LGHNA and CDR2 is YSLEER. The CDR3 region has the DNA TGCGCCAGCAGCCAACAAGCCCCGGGGGGCCCCTACAATGAGCAGTTCTTC. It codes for CASSQQAPGGPYNEQFF.

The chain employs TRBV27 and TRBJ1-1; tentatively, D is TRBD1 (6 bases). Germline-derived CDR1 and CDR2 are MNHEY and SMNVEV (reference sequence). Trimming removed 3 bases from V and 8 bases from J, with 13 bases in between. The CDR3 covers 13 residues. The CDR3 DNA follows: TGTGCCAGCAGTTTTAGTAGGGGGTGGGAAGCTTTCTTT. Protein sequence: CASSFSRGWEAFF.